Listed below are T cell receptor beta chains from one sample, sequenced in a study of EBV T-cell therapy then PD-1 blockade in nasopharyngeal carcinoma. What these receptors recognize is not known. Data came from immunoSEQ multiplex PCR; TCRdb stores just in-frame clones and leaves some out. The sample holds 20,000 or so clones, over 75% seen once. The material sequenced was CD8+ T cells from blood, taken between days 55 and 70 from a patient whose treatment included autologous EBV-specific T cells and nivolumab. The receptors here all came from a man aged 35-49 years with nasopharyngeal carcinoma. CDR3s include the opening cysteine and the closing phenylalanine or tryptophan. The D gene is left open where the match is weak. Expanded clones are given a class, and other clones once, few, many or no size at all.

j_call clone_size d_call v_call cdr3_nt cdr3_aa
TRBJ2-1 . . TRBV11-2 TGTGCCAGTAAACCTGGAAGGGGGAGGGGGCTTCTTGATGAGCAGTTCTTC CASKPGRGRGLLDEQFF
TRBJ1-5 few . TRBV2 TGTGCCAGCATGGTGAGCAATCAGCCCCAGCATTTT CASMVSNQPQHF
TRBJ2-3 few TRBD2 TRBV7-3 TGTGCCAGCAGCTTAAGGGGGTGGACTAGCGATATAGATACGCAGTATTTT CASSLRGWTSDIDTQYF
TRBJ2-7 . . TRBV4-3 TGCGCCAGCAGCCAAGATGGTCGGGGTCCGGGATCCTACGAGCAGTACTTC CASSQDGRGPGSYEQYF
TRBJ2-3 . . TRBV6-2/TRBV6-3 TGTGCCAGCAGTTACTCATGGACAGATACGCAGTATTTT CASSYSWTDTQYF
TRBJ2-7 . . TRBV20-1 TGCAGTGCTAGGGGTTCCTACGAGCAGTACTTC CSARGSYEQYF
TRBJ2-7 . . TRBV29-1 TGCAGCGTAATCCATCGCGAGCAGTACTTC CSVIHREQYF
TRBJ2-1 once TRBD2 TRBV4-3 TGCGCCAGCAGCCAAGTGAGCGGGGGGGATTACAATGAGCAGTTCTTC CASSQVSGGDYNEQFF
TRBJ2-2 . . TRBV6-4 TGTGCCAGCAGTGACCTACAGGATAACACCGGGGAGCTGTTTTTT CASSDLQDNTGELFF
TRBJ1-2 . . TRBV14 TGTGCCAGCAGCCAAGAATCCAGGGTTTATTCTGGCTACACCTTC CASSQESRVYSGYTF
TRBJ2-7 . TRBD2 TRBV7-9 TGTGCCAGCAGCCCCGGACTAGCGGGAATGGAGGAGCAGTACTTC CASSPGLAGMEEQYF
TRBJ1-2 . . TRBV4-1 TGCGCCAGCAGCCAAGATGAGGGCAGGGTGAGCTATGGCTACACCTTC CASSQDEGRVSYGYTF
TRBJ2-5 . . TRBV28 TGTGCCAGCAGTTCCCCACAGGGTGGGGAGACCCAGTACTTC CASSSPQGGETQYF
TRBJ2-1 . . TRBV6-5 TGTGCCAGCAGAGGCAGGATTGCAGATTACAATGAGCAGTTCTTC CASRGRIADYNEQFF
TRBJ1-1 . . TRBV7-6 TGTGCCAGCAGCCCGACAGGCCTCATGAACACTGAAGCTTTCTTT CASSPTGLMNTEAFF
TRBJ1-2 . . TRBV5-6 TGTGCCAGCAGCTTGTGGCCAGCCGCCAATGGCTACACCTTC CASSLWPAANGYTF
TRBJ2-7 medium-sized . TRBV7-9 TGTGCCAGCTCGGACTTGGGGACACCTAACCCCTACGAGCAGTACTTC CASSDLGTPNPYEQYF
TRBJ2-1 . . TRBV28 TGTGCCAGCAGTTCCAACAGGGCGGGGGTCTCCTACAATGAGCAGTTCTTC CASSSNRAGVSYNEQFF
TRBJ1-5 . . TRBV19 TGTGCCAGCAGACAGCCTTGGGGCAATCAGCCCCAGCATTTT CASRQPWGNQPQHF
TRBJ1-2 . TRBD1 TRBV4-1 TGCGCCAGCAGCCCCCGGGACAGTACTAACTATGGCTACACCTTC CASSPRDSTNYGYTF
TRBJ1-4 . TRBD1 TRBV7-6 TGTGCCGCTGGGGACAGGGAGAGTTATGGGGATGAAAAACTGTTTTTT CAAGDRESYGDEKLFF
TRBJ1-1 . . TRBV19 TGTGCCAGTATGGGGGGCAGGACTGAAGCTTTCTTT CASMGGRTEAFF
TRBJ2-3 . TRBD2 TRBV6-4 TGTGCCAGCAGTGATGCGGGGGGCACAGATACGCAGTATTTT CASSDAGGTDTQYF
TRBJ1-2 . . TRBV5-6 TGTGCCAGCAGCTGGAAAAGGGGGATCTATGGCTACACCTTC CASSWKRGIYGYTF
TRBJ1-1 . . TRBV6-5 TGTGCCAGCAGTTGGCGGGAGGGGCTTGAAGCTTTCTTT CASSWREGLEAFF
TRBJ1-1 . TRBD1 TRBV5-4 TGTGCCAGCAGCTTGGCCAGGGGGATGATGGGTGAAGCTTTCTTT CASSLARGMMGEAFF
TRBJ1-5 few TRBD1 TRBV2 TGTGCCGGGGGGGGACAGTATAGCAATCAGCCCCAGCATTTT CAGGGQYSNQPQHF
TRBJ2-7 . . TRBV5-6 TGTGCCAGCAGCTTGGCCCAGGGTTTAATCTACGAGCAGTACTTC CASSLAQGLIYEQYF
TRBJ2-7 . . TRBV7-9 TGTGCCAGCAGAGGGGCTGGGACGAACTACGAGCAGTACTTC CASRGAGTNYEQYF
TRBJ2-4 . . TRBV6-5 TGTGCCAGCAGTTCCGCCGTTCTAGCCAAAAACATTCAGTACTTC CASSSAVLAKNIQYF
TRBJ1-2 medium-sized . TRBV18 TGTGCCAGCTCACCACCGGATACCAACTATGGCTACACCTTC CASSPPDTNYGYTF
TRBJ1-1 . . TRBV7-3 TGTGCCAGCAGCTTAAGGTCAAGTAACTTT CASSLRSSNF
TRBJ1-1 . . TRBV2 TGTGCCAGCAGTGCAGGTACTTGGGCTTTCTTT CASSAGTWAFF
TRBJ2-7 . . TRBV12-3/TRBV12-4 TGTGCCAGCAGTTTAGGGCAGGGCTACGAGCAGTACTTC CASSLGQGYEQYF
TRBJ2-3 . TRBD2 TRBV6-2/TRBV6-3 TGTGCCAGCAGTTACGGGACTAGCGGGGCAGATACGCAGTATTTT CASSYGTSGADTQYF
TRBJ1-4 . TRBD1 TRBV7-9 TGTGCCAGCAGCTTAGTGACACAGGGGCTACAAGAAAAACTGTTTTTT CASSLVTQGLQEKLFF
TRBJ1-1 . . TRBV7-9 TGTGCCAGCAGCCTGGGACCTGGTGAAGCTTTCTTT CASSLGPGEAFF
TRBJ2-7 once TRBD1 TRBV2 TGTGCCACCGAACCGGGACAGGGGGCGGTGCAGTACTTC CATEPGQGAVQYF
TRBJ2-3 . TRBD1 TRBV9 TGTGCCAGCGGAGGCGGACAGGGGTCCGGTACGCAGTATTTT CASGGGQGSGTQYF
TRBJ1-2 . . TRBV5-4 TGTGCCAGCAGCCCGGACAGTAACTATGGCTACACCTTC CASSPDSNYGYTF
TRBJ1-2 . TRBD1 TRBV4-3 TGCGCCCGCAGCCAAGGGGGGGGGACAGGGGACTATGGCTACACCTTC CARSQGGGTGDYGYTF
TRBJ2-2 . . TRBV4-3 TGCGCCAGCAGCCAAGATCCCGGGGTGAACACCGGGGAGCTGTTTTTT CASSQDPGVNTGELFF